This T cell receptor (beta chain) was documented in a study of cytomegalovirus exposure and HLA in healthy donors. General study results and limits: In a later analysis, parvovirus B19, influenza, CMV and Epstein-Barr virus appeared linked to several top co-occurrence clusters.

The PCR used 60 Vbeta and 13 Jbeta primers. This table comes from immunoSEQ multiplex PCR, and its TCRdb copy is limited to in-frame clones, with some not included. The sample lists some 120,000 clones, about 79% occurring once. The CDR3 length is 11 residues. The germline gives CDR1 SGHDN, CDR2 FVKESK. With 3 bases clipped from V and 12 bases from J, the junction kept 4 bases outside the gene matches. There are a few counts of this clone. Its antigen is not known. This chain uses TRBV14 with TRBJ1-1, with TRBD1 matching 7 bases. This TCR was recovered from a human donor in good health. The sample comprised PBMCs. CDR3 coding DNA: TGTGCCAGCAGCCAGACAGGGATGTCTTTCTTT. Its translation is CASSQTGMSFF. Supplemented by reference TRBV14 and TRBJ1-1, the full variable domain reads EAGVTQFPSHSVIEKGQTVTLRCDPISGHDNLYWYRRVMGKEIKFLLHFVKESKQDESGMPNNRFLAERTGGTYSTLKVQPAELEDSGVYFCASSQTGMSFFGQGTRLTVV.